Each of the 28 T cell receptor beta chains below was sequenced from the same sample in a study of T cell responses to AZD1222 COVID-19 vaccine. The repertoire was sequenced with immunoSEQ multiplex PCR; TCRdb's copy has only in-frame clones and lacks some. Among about 120,000 clones, under 90% were seen once, and the ten largest hold roughly 4.2%. Here the sequenced sample was peripheral blood, taken on day 0 of AZD1222 vaccination. Source of these receptors: an adult in good health.

This clone is a singleton in its sample. The chain recombines TRBV2 with TRBJ1-6; D uncertain. The length of the CDR3 is 14 residues. Looked up from germline, CDR1 is SNHLY and CDR2 is FYNNEI. Deletions cut 6 bases from V and 0 bases from J, with 6 bases between. This chain's CDR3 is CASRSPSYNSPLHF. The CDR3 DNA is TGTGCCAGCAGGAGTCCCTCCTATAATTCACCCCTCCACTTT.

The J gene is TRBJ1-1, the V gene TRBV5-6; tentatively, D is TRBD1 (6 bases). V was trimmed by 0 bases and J by 7 bases, leaving 7 bases between them. Germline values: CDR1 SGHDT, CDR2 YYEEEE. The CDR3 is 12 amino acids. The CDR3 DNA reads as TGTGCCAGCAGCTTGGACAGGGTTGAAGCTTTCTTT. Translated: CASSLDRVEAFF. Looking up the rest from reference TRBV5-6 and TRBJ1-1 gives the full variable domain: DAGVTQSPTHLIKTRGQQVTLRCSPKSGHDTVSWYQQALGQGPQFIFQYYEEEERQRGNFPDRFSGHQFPNYSSELNVNALLLGDSALYLCASSLDRVEAFFGQGTRLTVV.

This chain uses TRBV24-1 with TRBJ1-5; maybe TRBD1 (6 bases). Trimming stripped 4 bases from V and 5 bases from J, with 17 bases between. Per the germline V gene, CDR1 is KGHDR and CDR2 is SFDVKD. The CDR3 is made up of 16 amino acids. CDR3 region: CATSDGGGPQDQPQHF. The DNA of the CDR3 is TGTGCCACCAGTGACGGGGGGGGCCCGCAAGATCAGCCCCAGCATTTT.

This rearrangement joins TRBV28 to TRBJ2-4; 7 bases map to TRBD1. The CDR3 is made up of 16 amino acids. Looked up from germline, CDR1 is MDHEN and CDR2 is SYDVKM. The V and J ends lost 2 bases and 1 base, in that order; junction bases with no gene match: 5. The DNA of the CDR3 is TGTGCCAGCAGTTTACGACAGGGAGCCGCCAAAAACATTCAGTACTTC. It is translated as CASSLRQGAAKNIQYF.

The table lists this clone with a few counts. The rearrangement joins TRBV6-5 to TRBJ1-2, with D maybe TRBD1 (5 bases). In germline, CDR1 is MNHEY, CDR2 SVGAGI. V gave up 2 bases and J gave up 4 bases, with 11 bases separating them. CDR3 length: 14 residues. CDR3 nucleotide sequence: TGTGCCAGCAGTTACGGGGAGGGACTCTATGGCTACACCTTC. Translating gives CASSYGEGLYGYTF.

This clone was recorded only once. The V and J genes are TRBV28 and TRBJ2-7, with D perhaps TRBD2 (7 bases). Germline-derived CDR1 and CDR2 are MDHEN and SYDVKM. V was trimmed by 8 bases and J by 5 bases, leaving 13 bases between them. The CDR3 spans 12 residues. The CDR3 spells CASRGAFDEQYF. CDR3 nucleotides: TGTGCCAGCCGGGGGGCCTTCGACGAGCAGTACTTC.

The genes are TRBV27 and TRBJ2-7; 10 bases line up with TRBD2. The CDR3 is 15 residues long. V dropped 1 base and J dropped 7; count of bases not matched to a gene: 7. The germline V gene has CDR1 MNHEY and CDR2 SMNVEV (reference sequence). The CDR3 nucleotides read TGTGCCAGCAGTTTATTGGGGCTAGCGGGAGAGGAGCAGTACTTC. This translates into CASSLLGLAGEEQYF.

This chain uses TRBV7-9 with TRBJ2-3, with D hard to call. The CDR3 contains 13 residues. Per germline, CDR1 SEHNR and CDR2 FQNEAQ (reference sequence). Between the trimmed V and J ends, which lost 4 bases and 2 bases, there was a span of 7 bases. The CDR3 DNA is TGTGCCAGCAGCTCCGCCGCCACAGATACGCAGTATTTT. Translating gives CASSSAATDTQYF.

The rearrangement joins TRBV5-1 to TRBJ2-3, with D uncertain. Germline V gene data show CDR1 as SGHRS and CDR2 as YFSETQ. CDR3 size: 12 residues. Trimming left V 0 bases short and J 5 bases short, with 4 bases between. DNA of the CDR3: TGCGCCAGCAGCTTGGCTTTAGATACGCAGTATTTT. Its protein product is CASSLALDTQYF.

The rearrangement links TRBV2 to TRBJ1-1, with D perhaps matching TRBD1 (5 bases). The V and J ends lost 8 bases and 2 bases respectively, with 12 bases between them. The CDR3 is 13 residues long. Germline V lookup: CDR1 SNHLY, CDR2 FYNNEI. CDR3 residues: CASEDTLNTEAFF. The CDR3 DNA is TGTGCCAGCGAGGACACACTCAACACTGAAGCTTTCTTT. Using reference TRBV2 and TRBJ1-1 for the parts outside the CDR3, the full variable domain is EPEVTQTPSHQVTQMGQEVILRCVPISNHLYFYWYRQILGQKVEFLVSFYNNEISEKSEIFDDQFSVERPDGSNFTLKIRSTKLEDSAMYFCASEDTLNTEAFFGQGTRLTVV.

The rearrangement links TRBV18 to TRBJ2-3; either TRBD1 or TRBD2 may fit D (5 bases each). V was clipped by 2 bases and J by 3 bases, with 18 bases between them. Germline CDR1 is KGHSH and CDR2 is LQKENI. The CDR3 has 17 amino acids. The CDR3 nucleotides are TGTGCCAGCTCACCATTCGGGCAGGGAGCTGGTACAGATACGCAGTATTTT. Encoded protein: CASSPFGQGAGTDTQYF.

The gene calls are TRBV13 and TRBJ2-7, with 8 bases that match TRBD1. The J segment lost 5 bases and the V segment lost 6 bases, leaving 9 bases of the junction unmatched. Germline CDR1 reads PRHDT; CDR2 reads FYEKMQ (reference sequence). The CDR3 consists of 14 residues. CDR3: CASRPGQGYHEQYF. In DNA, the CDR3 is TGTGCCAGCAGACCCGGACAGGGCTACCACGAGCAGTACTTC.

For the CDR3, the DNA is TGTGCCAGCAGCTCGGGACTTCCTCCCTACGAGCAGTACTTC. Amino acid sequence: CASSSGLPPYEQYF. This chain links TRBV7-2 with TRBJ2-7; D is possibly TRBD2 (6 bases). V was cut by 4 bases and J by 2 bases, with 12 bases left in between. CDR1 and CDR2 from the germline V gene are SGHTA and FQGNSA. CDR3 size: 14 residues.

The chain employs TRBV6-1 and TRBJ2-7; TRBD1 might be the D (6 bases). V was cut by 3 bases and J by 6 bases, with 24 bases left in between. The CDR3 sequence is 17 residues long. CDR1 MNHNS and CDR2 SASEGT come from the germline V gene. The CDR3 bases are TGTGCCAGCAGTGAGGGAACGTACAGGGTAGCTTCGCTCGAGCAGTACTTC. Translation: CASSEGTYRVASLEQYF.

The chain employs TRBV5-5 and TRBJ2-2; 8 bases are shared with TRBD1. Trimming at V came to 5 bases and at J to 1 base, leaving 7 bases not matched to a gene. Germline CDR1 SGHKS, CDR2 YYEKEE (reference sequence). The CDR3 spans 16 residues. This CDR3 reads CASSKEGQVNTGELFF. The DNA of the CDR3 is TGTGCCAGCAGTAAGGAGGGACAGGTGAACACCGGGGAGCTGTTTTTT.

The genes are TRBV7-9 and TRBJ2-1; possibly TRBD1 for D (5 bases). The V end was cut by 5 bases, the J end by 7 bases, with 21 bases between. The CDR3 totals 16 residues. Germline-derived CDR1 and CDR2 are SEHNR and FQNEAQ (reference sequence). The CDR3 DNA sequence: TGTGCCAGCAGCCCCCGACAGAGTTCCGTCTATAATGAGCAGTTCTTC. Residues: CASSPRQSSVYNEQFF.

V usage is TRBV28 and J usage is TRBJ1-5; 7 bases match TRBD1. This CDR3 is 14 amino acids long. In germline, CDR1 is MDHEN, CDR2 SYDVKM. Germline trimming cut 5 bases from V and 6 bases from J; bases unmatched to any gene: 7. CDR3 in DNA: TGTGCCAGCAGTCAACAGGGGTTTCGTCAGCCCCAGCATTTT. Translation gives CASSQQGFRQPQHF.

The gene calls are TRBV12-5 and TRBJ2-5; TRBD2 might be the D (5 bases). The germline CDR1 and CDR2 sequences are LGHNT and FRNRAP. The CDR3 length is 16 residues. Trimming cost V 0 bases and J 1 base, with 12 bases left between them. CDR3 protein: CASGLVQSSGQETQYF. The CDR3 nucleotides are TGTGCTAGTGGTTTGGTACAAAGCAGCGGCCAAGAGACCCAGTACTTC. Full variable domain (remainder filled in from reference TRBV12-5 and TRBJ2-5): DARVTQTPRHKVTEMGQEVTMRCQPILGHNTVFWYRQTMMQGLELLAYFRNRAPLDDSGMPKDRFSAEMPDATLATLKIQPSEPRDSAVYFCASGLVQSSGQETQYFGPGTRLLVL.

V usage is TRBV5-1 and J usage is TRBJ1-3; no clear D gene. This CDR3 comprises 15 residues. Per germline, CDR1 SGHRS and CDR2 YFSETQ. V lost 6 bases and J 0 bases, leaving 13 bases between the germline ends. The CDR3 reads CASTPRPSSGNTIYF. The CDR3 nucleotides are TGCGCCAGCACCCCGAGGCCGAGCTCTGGAAACACCATATATTTT.

The J gene is TRBJ1-4, the V gene TRBV10-3; 8 bases are a match to TRBD1. The J segment lost 17 bases and the V segment lost 5 bases, leaving 7 bases of the junction unmatched. The germline gives CDR1 ENHRY, CDR2 SYGVKD. This CDR3 contains 11 residues. The CDR3 sequence: CAISQGQGVFF. The CDR3 DNA reads as TGTGCCATCAGTCAAGGACAGGGCGTATTTTTT.

The chain combines TRBV5-5 with TRBJ1-2, with 7 nucleotides matching TRBD1. The germline V gene encodes CDR1 SGHKS and CDR2 YYEKEE (reference sequence). CDR3 length equals 18 residues. J gave up 0 bases and V 0 bases, and 11 bases lay outside the gene matches. The CDR3 nucleotides read TGTGCCAGCAGCTTGGGGGACAGAGACCCTCTTTCTAACTATGGCTACACCTTC. Translation gives CASSLGDRDPLSNYGYTF.

Only one count was recorded for this clone. This chain connects TRBV7-9 to TRBJ2-2; D may be TRBD2 (6 bases). Trimming took off 5 bases at V and 1 base at J, with 14 bases between the two ends. The CDR3 is made up of 16 amino acids. CDR1 SEHNR and CDR2 FQNEAQ come from the germline V gene (reference sequence). The CDR3 bases are TGTGCCAGCAGCCTCCCCGGGGGTGAGAACACCGGGGAGCTGTTTTTT. Translation: CASSLPGGENTGELFF.

The DNA for the CDR3 is TGTGCCAGCAGTTCCCCGGAGCATGAAGCTTTCTTT. It codes for CASSSPEHEAFF. This sequence joins TRBV27 and TRBJ1-1; D gene unclear. Germline values: CDR1 MNHEY, CDR2 SMNVEV (reference sequence). This CDR3 has 12 amino acids. Trimming took 4 bases from V and 7 from J, leaving 10 bases between them.

V usage is TRBV27 and J usage is TRBJ1-2; 7 bases fit TRBD1. CDR1 is MNHEY and CDR2 is SMNVEV in the germline V gene (reference sequence). The CDR3 contains 15 residues. V gave up 5 bases and J gave up 5 bases; unmatched junction bases: 11. CDR3 loop: CASSINRGAGYGYTF. DNA for the CDR3: TGTGCCAGCAGTATAAACAGGGGCGCGGGTTATGGCTACACCTTC.

This clone was observed once. This chain connects TRBV5-8 to TRBJ1-2; TRBD1 matches 12 bases. This CDR3 region has 15 residues. Germline V gene sequence: CDR1 SGHTS, CDR2 YDEGEE. J gave up 6 bases and V 3 bases, and 6 bases lay outside the gene matches. The CDR3 nucleotides read TGTGCCAGCAGCTCTCCGGGACAGGGGGCCCATGGCTACACCTTC. Its translation: CASSSPGQGAHGYTF.

The chain has TRBV7-9 and TRBJ1-6; weak D call: TRBD1 (6 bases). The V gene lost 4 bases and the J gene lost 3 bases, with 13 bases spanning the gap. Germline CDR1 reads SEHNR; CDR2 reads FQNEAQ (reference sequence). This CDR3 is built from 16 residues. CDR3 nucleotides: TGTGCCAGCAGCTCCCAGGGACAACTCTATAATTCACCCCTCCACTTT. Protein product: CASSSQGQLYNSPLHF.

This chain uses TRBV2 with TRBJ1-5, with TRBD1 identical over 11 bases. CDR3 length equals 13 residues. The ends lost 7 bases at V and 5 bases at J; junction bases unmatched: 1. Germline CDR1 is SNHLY and CDR2 is FYNNEI. CDR3 amino acids: CASKGQGDQPQHF. The CDR3 coding sequence is TGTGCCAGCAAGGGACAGGGGGATCAGCCCCAGCATTTT.

The genes are TRBV18 and TRBJ2-3, with 14 bases aligning to TRBD2. The V segment lost 2 bases and the J segment 3 bases; nucleotides outside the gene matches: 10. CDR1 is KGHSH and CDR2 is LQKENI in the germline V gene. The length of the CDR3 is 19 residues. CDR3 nucleotide sequence: TGTGCCAGCTCACCATCGCGACTAGCGGGAGGGCCAAATACAGATACGCAGTATTTT. This encodes CASSPSRLAGGPNTDTQYF. Using reference TRBV18 and TRBJ2-3 for the parts outside the CDR3, the full variable domain is NAGVMQNPRHLVRRRGQEARLRCSPMKGHSHVYWYRQLPEEGLKFMVYLQKENIIDESGMPKERFSAEFPKEGPSILRIQQVVRGDSAAYFCASSPSRLAGGPNTDTQYFGPGTRLTVL.